The clone carrying this T cell receptor (beta chain) was seen a single time. Its antigen is undetermined. The sample belongs to a study of blood T cells in healthy people across ages. As for the study in general: The template switching approach captured approximately one barcoded beta molecule for every two T cells.

Individuals who donated were healthy Caucasians from Russia aged about 6 to 90. The use of a sample-barcoded 5' primer and a J-beta primer mix characterized a second PCR of roughly 6 to 11 cycles. MiXCR, applied by TCRdb to the 5' RACE reads, yields one record per CDR3 protein. The sample lists 1,300,000 or so distinct CDR3 sequences, approximately 63% occurring once. Study results and caveats: Comparison with aged donors showed that long-lived donors had more naive CD4+ cells and higher diversity.

Trimming shortened V by 0 bases and J by 3 bases, and 11 bases separated the two germline ends. The CDR3 is made up of 15 amino acids. Germline lookup yields CDR1 LGHNA and CDR2 YSLEER. This clonotype was sampled from a man aged 18 to 35 in good health. The sample comprised blood. The V and J genes are TRBV4-3 and TRBJ1-1; D gene unclear. CDR3 sequence: CASSQDYAVYTEAFF. The CDR3 DNA reads TGCGCCAGCAGCCAAGATTATGCAGTTTACACTGAAGCTTTCTTT.